Following are 16 T cell receptor beta chains from one sample sequenced in a study of OX40 agonist ivuxolimab in advanced cancers. Profiled with immunoSEQ multiplex PCR; TCRdb holds only in-frame clones, not every one. Here the sample spans 95,000 or so clones, roughly 88% being singletons. This specimen was CD4+ or CD8+ T cells sorted from blood, taken in a trial of the OX40 agonist ivuxolimab. These receptors all come from an adult with an advanced solid tumor such as melanoma, head and neck, liver or kidney cancer.

This sequence joins TRBV19 and TRBJ2-3; D gene unclear. The CDR3 spans 13 residues. Trimming shortened V by 7 bases and J by 7 bases, and 15 bases separated the two germline ends. The germline CDR1 and CDR2 sequences are LNHDA and SQIVND (reference sequence). CDR3 loop: CASTPGPRNTQYF. The CDR3 DNA reads as TGTGCCAGTACCCCCGGGCCTAGGAATACGCAGTATTTT.

This clone appeared a single time. The rearrangement links TRBV25-1 to TRBJ1-3, with D unresolved. Germline V gene lookup returns CDR1 MGHDK and CDR2 SYGVNS. V lost 1 base and J 0 bases, leaving 10 bases between the germline ends. The CDR3 is 16 amino acids. CDR3 nucleotides: TGTGCCAGCAGTGAATTGGCCAGCCACTCTGGAAACACCATATATTTT. Protein sequence: CASSELASHSGNTIYF.

This clone was found many times. The rearrangement joins TRBV5-4 to TRBJ2-7; the D is unclear. This CDR3 is built from 13 residues. Trimming pared 0 bases from V and 3 bases from J, leaving 7 bases between. Germline V gene data show CDR1 as SGHNT and CDR2 as YYREEE (reference sequence). CDR3 loop: CASSLVGFYEQYF. The CDR3 DNA sequence: TGTGCCAGCAGCTTGGTGGGGTTCTACGAGCAGTACTTC.

The V gene is TRBV2, the J gene TRBJ1-1, with TRBD1 matching 7 bases. V trimming: 5 bases; J trimming: 4 bases; junction bases outside the gene matches: 10. The CDR3 contains 15 residues. CDR1 is SNHLY, CDR2 FYNNEI, per germline. The CDR3 loop reads CASSPKGARGTEAFF. As DNA, the CDR3 is TGTGCCAGCAGTCCAAAGGGGGCGCGGGGCACTGAAGCTTTCTTT.

This chain connects TRBV4-3 to TRBJ2-1; a possible D gene is TRBD1 (7 bases). The CDR3 extends over 15 amino acids. Germline-derived CDR1 and CDR2 are LGHNA and YSLEER. The V gene lost 4 bases and the J gene lost 5 bases, with 15 bases spanning the gap. The CDR3 DNA reads as TGCGCCAGCAGCCTCGGCGGCGGGACAGACAATGAGCAGTTCTTC. Translating gives CASSLGGGTDNEQFF.

There are a few counts of this clone. This sample includes further DNA sequences coding for the same CDR3. The V and J genes are TRBV28 and TRBJ2-7; no definite D call. The germline gives CDR1 MDHEN, CDR2 SYDVKM. CDR3 length: 11 residues. Trimming stripped 6 bases from V and 6 bases from J, with 9 bases between. The CDR3 nucleotides are TGTGCCAGCAGATTGAGAAGCGAGCAGTACTTC. It is translated as CASRLRSEQYF.

The chain has TRBV7-3 and TRBJ1-2; 7 bases are shared with TRBD1. The V gene's germline CDR1 is SGHTA and CDR2 FQGTGA. This CDR3 has 13 residues. V lost 6 bases and J lost 10; bases outside the gene matches: 11. CDR3 coding DNA: TGTGCCAGCAGTCCCGGCACAGGGGTCGTCTACACCTTC. Its translation is CASSPGTGVVYTF.

The V call is TRBV2, the J call TRBJ1-5, with D hard to call. Trimming left V 1 base short and J 11 bases short, with 12 bases between. The CDR3 covers 13 residues. Germline CDR1 SNHLY, CDR2 FYNNEI. CDR3 DNA sequence: TGTGCCAGCAGTGAAGACCGCCTATCAGCCCAGCATTTT. Amino acids: CASSEDRLSAQHF. The entire variable domain, with the rest obtained from reference TRBV2 and TRBJ1-5, is as follows: EPEVTQTPSHQVTQMGQEVILRCVPISNHLYFYWYRQILGQKVEFLVSFYNNEISEKSEIFDDQFSVERPDGSNFTLKIRSTKLEDSAMYFCASSEDRLSAQHFGDGTRLSIL.

The chain links TRBV19 to TRBJ2-5; a possible D gene is TRBD2 (7 bases). This CDR3 region has 13 residues. The ends were cut back, 6 bases at V and 5 bases at J, with 13 bases in the middle. Per the germline V gene, CDR1 is LNHDA and CDR2 is SQIVND (reference sequence). The CDR3 protein is CASSRGARETQYF. The CDR3 region has the DNA TGTGCCAGTAGCCGGGGGGCACGGGAGACCCAGTACTTC.

The chain carries TRBV7-2 and TRBJ2-5, with 9 positions matching TRBD1. The CDR3 totals 14 residues. The V gene's germline CDR1 is SGHTA and CDR2 FQGNSA. Germline trimming cut 1 base from V and 5 bases from J; bases unmatched to any gene: 2. CDR3 amino acids: CASSLDRGRETQYF. The CDR3 coding sequence is TGTGCCAGCAGCTTAGACAGGGGGCGCGAGACCCAGTACTTC.

The chain joins TRBV7-2 to TRBJ2-7; D remains unclear. CDR3 length: 12 residues. Germline values: CDR1 SGHTA, CDR2 FQGNSA. V was pared by 5 bases and J by 2 bases, with 7 bases between. The CDR3 DNA reads TGTGCCAGCAGCCCATCCACCTACGAGCAGTACTTC. The encoded protein is CASSPSTYEQYF.

This clone showed up just once. This rearrangement joins TRBV28 to TRBJ2-1; 9 bases agree with TRBD2. V dropped 3 bases and J dropped 8; count of bases not matched to a gene: 14. The CDR3 totals 17 residues. Per germline, CDR1 MDHEN and CDR2 SYDVKM. The CDR3 loop reads CASSFYLGTSFIDEQFF. The CDR3 DNA reads TGTGCCAGCAGTTTTTACCTCGGGACTAGCTTTATCGATGAGCAGTTCTTC.

This rearrangement joins TRBV19 to TRBJ2-1; D assignment may be TRBD1 or TRBD2 (5 bases each). V was pared by 3 bases and J by 5 bases, with 17 bases between. The CDR3 spans 16 residues. The V gene's germline CDR1 is LNHDA and CDR2 SQIVND (reference sequence). The CDR3 protein is CASSIGTVRWDNEQFF. The CDR3 DNA reads TGTGCCAGTAGTATTGGGACCGTCAGATGGGACAATGAGCAGTTCTTC.

The gene calls are TRBV7-9 and TRBJ1-2; D remains ambiguous. V dropped 0 bases and J dropped 8 bases, with 19 bases sitting between them. Germline-derived CDR1 and CDR2 are SEHNR and FQNEAQ (reference sequence). The CDR3 is 16 amino acids. Here the CDR3 DNA reads TGTGCCAGCAGCTTAGCAAGCCGGCTCTGGCTAGTCGGCTACACCTTC. This encodes CASSLASRLWLVGYTF.

Only a few counts were recorded for this clone. This rearrangement joins TRBV28 to TRBJ2-7, with D possibly TRBD1 on 6 matching bases. Looked up from germline, CDR1 is MDHEN and CDR2 is SYDVKM. The CDR3 length is 16 residues. Trimming cost V 3 bases and J 2 bases, with 17 bases left between them. Written as DNA, the CDR3 is TGTGCCAGCAGTTTCCCCAGGGGATCCCCTACCTACGAGCAGTACTTC. Translated: CASSFPRGSPTYEQYF.

The chain is built from TRBV21-1 and TRBJ2-7; TRBD2, the table's D call, lacks a check against the DNA. TRBV21-1 is noted as a pseudogene. This CDR3 is built from 13 residues. In DNA, the CDR3 is TGTGCCAGGACTAGCGGGGGTGAGTACGAGCAGTACTTC. The encoded protein is CARTSGGEYEQYF.